The 32 T cell receptor beta chains listed next were all sequenced from one sample in a study of shared clonotypes between healthy human individuals (TCRdb year 2020). CD8 naive samples were CD45RO-negative cells positively selected for CCR7, giving a CD45RA+CCR7+ population that excluded TemRA cells. Preparation of the library involved the immunoSEQ multiplex PCR assay. Held by TCRdb, this immuneACCESS table contains in-frame sequences only and omits some clones. Under half of the omission traces to an unresolved V gene where checked; the cause of the rest is unknown. Across this sample there are approximately 810,000 clones, with about 92% seen only once. Of the sample, 24% falls within the top ten clones. The sample comprised naive CD8+ T cells sorted from blood. The cell subset or site label here, explained by the study, means: CD45RA+CCR7+. Receptors were obtained from a man in his thirties or forties in good health.

V and J are TRBV6-6 and TRBJ1-1, with no clear D. CDR3 size: 13 residues. Trimming took 2 bases from V and 7 from J, leaving 11 bases between them. Germline V lookup: CDR1 MNHNY, CDR2 SVGAGI (reference sequence). The CDR3 bases are TGTGCCAGCAGTTACCGTGGCGGCGATGAAGCTTTCTTT. Translated: CASSYRGGDEAFF.

The chain joins TRBV6-1 to TRBJ2-5; D is perhaps TRBD1 or TRBD2 (5 bases each). Germline V gives CDR1 MNHNS, CDR2 SASEGT. This CDR3 has 15 amino acids. Trimming stripped 4 bases from V and 2 bases from J, with 14 bases between. This chain's CDR3 is CASSAHRGEQETQYF. The CDR3 DNA sequence: TGTGCCAGCAGTGCCCACCGAGGGGAACAAGAGACCCAGTACTTC.

This clone was counted once. The J gene is TRBJ2-2, the V gene TRBV7-9, with 9 bases aligning to TRBD1. V was pared by 4 bases and J by 6 bases, with 6 bases of the junction left unmatched. Germline V gives CDR1 SEHNR, CDR2 FQNEAQ (reference sequence). This CDR3 spans 15 amino acids. CDR3 sequence: CASSSGTGLPGELFF. The CDR3 DNA reads TGTGCCAGCAGCTCTGGGACAGGGTTGCCCGGGGAGCTGTTTTTT. Full variable domain (remainder filled in from reference TRBV7-9 and TRBJ2-2): DTGVSQNPRHKITKRGQNVTFRCDPISEHNRLYWYRQTLGQGPEFLTYFQNEAQLEKSRLLSDRFSAERPKGSFSTLEIQRTEQGDSAMYLCASSSGTGLPGELFFGEGSRLTVL.

The V and J genes are TRBV4-1 and TRBJ2-3; no clear D. The V end lost 0 bases, the J end lost 0 bases, and 10 bases lay between the germline ends. The CDR3 runs to 16 residues. Looked up from germline, CDR1 is MGHRA and CDR2 is YSYEKL. DNA for the CDR3: TGCGCCAGCAGCCAAGATTTAAGTAGAAGCACAGATACGCAGTATTTT. This encodes CASSQDLSRSTDTQYF.

The chain joins TRBV7-3 to TRBJ2-1; perhaps TRBD1 as D (5 bases). The CDR3 consists of 14 residues. V lost 2 bases and J 3 bases, leaving 8 bases between the germline ends. Per the germline V gene, CDR1 is SGHTA and CDR2 is FQGTGA. CDR3 bases: TGTGCCAGCAGCTTAGCGACAGACTACAATGAGCAGTTCTTC. The encoded protein is CASSLATDYNEQFF.

The chain recombines TRBV6-5 with TRBJ2-2; no clear D gene. The CDR3 runs 15 residues. Trimming cost V 5 bases and J 0 bases, with 10 bases left between them. Germline lookup yields CDR1 MNHEY and CDR2 SVGAGI. The CDR3 here is CASSVQFANTGELFF. The CDR3 coding sequence is TGTGCCAGCAGTGTACAGTTCGCGAACACCGGGGAGCTGTTTTTT.

Details on this clone: The sample has other DNA sequences that encode this CDR3 too. The rearrangement uses TRBV13 and TRBJ2-7; 11 nucleotides agree with TRBD1. Germline CDR1 and CDR2: PRHDT and FYEKMQ (reference sequence). The ends lost 4 bases at V and 4 bases at J; junction bases unmatched: 3. The length of the CDR3 is 14 residues. The CDR3: CASSSGTGGYEQYF. In DNA form, the CDR3 reads TGTGCCAGCAGCTCCGGGACAGGGGGTTACGAGCAGTACTTC. Variable domain in full (rest from reference TRBV13 and TRBJ2-7): AAGVIQSPRHLIKEKRETATLKCYPIPRHDTVYWYQQGPGQDPQFLISFYEKMQSDKGSIPDRFSAQQFSDYHSELNMSSLELGDSALYFCASSSGTGGYEQYFGPGTRLTVT.

The CDR3 coding sequence is TGCGCCAGCAGCTTCTACCTCCAGGCGCTGGACACCGGGGAGCTGTTTTTT. Protein sequence: CASSFYLQALDTGELFF. This sequence joins TRBV5-1 and TRBJ2-2; D is unclear. Germline CDR1 reads SGHRS; CDR2 reads YFSETQ. V gave up 2 bases and J gave up 3 bases, with 17 bases separating them. The CDR3 sequence is 17 residues long.

This chain connects TRBV5-6 to TRBJ2-1; 10 bases agree with TRBD2. The CDR3 loop spans 14 amino acids. CDR1 is SGHDT and CDR2 is YYEEEE in the germline V gene. Trimming removed 4 bases from V and 7 bases from J; junction bases left unmatched: 5. CDR3 in amino acids: CASSPAGGGNEQFF. The CDR3 DNA follows: TGTGCCAGCAGCCCAGCGGGAGGGGGTAATGAGCAGTTCTTC.

This clone appeared once. This same CDR3 is encoded by further DNA sequences in the sample. The chain recombines TRBV9 with TRBJ2-1; possibly TRBD1 for D (5 bases). The CDR3 is made up of 15 amino acids. Looked up from germline, CDR1 is SGDLS and CDR2 is YYNGEE. Trimming took 5 bases from V and 1 from J, leaving 13 bases between them. The CDR3 bases are TGTGCCAGCAGTGCCTCAGGGAATTCCTACAATGAGCAGTTCTTC. This codes for CASSASGNSYNEQFF.

This clone has just one count. This chain connects TRBV29-1 to TRBJ2-1; D is unresolved. Germline V gives CDR1 SQVTM, CDR2 ANQGSEA. Trimming took 4 bases from V and 15 from J, leaving 7 bases between them. The CDR3 consists of 8 residues. The CDR3 coding sequence is TGCAGCGTTGGAGCCTGGTTCTTC. Translation: CSVGAWFF.

J is TRBJ2-1 and V is TRBV6-6, with 9 bases fitting TRBD2. Germline lookup yields CDR1 MNHNY and CDR2 SVGAGI (reference sequence). This CDR3 has 15 amino acids. The junction had 12 bases not matched to a gene; V was cut back by 10 bases and J by 5 bases. The CDR3 sequence: CATQGRLAGNNEQFF. The CDR3 coding sequence is TGTGCCACCCAGGGTAGGCTAGCGGGAAACAATGAGCAGTTCTTC.

This chain uses TRBV7-9 with TRBJ2-7; D is undetermined. CDR3 length: 13 amino acids. From germline, CDR1 is SEHNR and CDR2 FQNEAQ (reference sequence). Trimming stripped 4 bases from V and 5 bases from J, with 12 bases between. CDR3 nucleotides: TGTGCCAGCAGCTACGGGTACGCCGACGAGCAGTACTTC. This translates into CASSYGYADEQYF.

V is TRBV18 and J is TRBJ2-1; 9 bases match TRBD1. J lost 8 bases, V lost 5 bases, and 13 bases had no gene match. Germline CDR1 reads KGHSH; CDR2 reads LQKENI. The length of the CDR3 is 16 residues. In DNA, the CDR3 is TGTGCCAGCTCAAATCCTGACAGGGGGGCTTTACATGAGCAGTTCTTC. Translated: CASSNPDRGALHEQFF.

The rearrangement uses TRBV29-1 and TRBJ2-1, with TRBD1 as a possible D gene (5 bases). V lost 3 bases, J lost 3 bases, and 15 bases lay in between. This CDR3 spans 15 amino acids. The V gene's germline CDR1 is SQVTM and CDR2 ANQGSEA. CDR3 sequence (DNA): TGCAGCGTTGATGGTCAGGGTGTGAGCTACAATGAGCAGTTCTTC. This codes for CSVDGQGVSYNEQFF.

The chain recombines TRBV6-6 with TRBJ2-3; D might be TRBD2 (6 bases). CDR3 size: 14 residues. V was pared by 2 bases and J by 3 bases, with 9 bases between. The germline gives CDR1 MNHNY, CDR2 SVGAGI (reference sequence). Written as DNA, the CDR3 is TGTGCCAGCAGTTACGCGGGACCGACAGATACGCAGTATTTT. It yields the protein CASSYAGPTDTQYF.

V gene TRBV7-6 combines with J gene TRBJ2-3, with TRBD2 matching over 9 bases. CDR3 length equals 19 residues. V was pared by 5 bases and J by 2 bases, with 17 bases of the junction left unmatched. CDR1 and CDR2 (germline): SGHVS, FNYEAQ. As DNA, the CDR3 is TGTGCCAGCAGCCATAGCGGGACTAGCAGAAATTCACTCACAGATACGCAGTATTTT. Encoded protein: CASSHSGTSRNSLTDTQYF.

This sequence joins TRBV7-6 and TRBJ2-7, with D unresolved. The CDR3 sequence is 14 residues long. Trimming took 0 bases from V and 6 from J, leaving 12 bases between them. The germline V gene has CDR1 SGHVS and CDR2 FNYEAQ. For the CDR3, the DNA is TGTGCCAGCAGCTTAGCGAGTTGGAGAGGCGAGCAGTACTTC. Protein product: CASSLASWRGEQYF.

The V gene is TRBV4-2, the J gene TRBJ2-7, with 11 bases aligning to TRBD2. The junction had 14 bases not matched to a gene; V was cut back by 4 bases and J by 3 bases. In germline, CDR1 is LGHNA, CDR2 YNFKEQ. This CDR3 region has 18 residues. CDR3 coding DNA: TGTGCCAGCAGCCGGGACGTCGGGACTAGCGGTTACGGCTACGAGCAGTACTTC. As protein: CASSRDVGTSGYGYEQYF.

The V call is TRBV10-3, the J call TRBJ1-2, with a tentative D call TRBD1 (5 bases). CDR1 and CDR2 from the germline V gene are ENHRY and SYGVKD. The length of the CDR3 is 15 residues. V lost 2 bases, J lost 6 bases, and 16 bases lay in between. CDR3 coding DNA: TGTGCCATCAGTGAGACAGGATCCTTGAGGGATGGCTACACCTTC. Its protein product is CAISETGSLRDGYTF.

This rearrangement joins TRBV7-9 to TRBJ1-4; 9 bases map to TRBD1. Germline V CDR1 and CDR2: SEHNR, FQNEAQ (reference sequence). Trimming at V came to 3 bases and at J to 7 bases, leaving 6 bases not matched to a gene. The CDR3 covers 15 residues. The CDR3 DNA reads TGTGCCAGCAGCTTCGGGACAGGGATGACTGAAAAACTGTTTTTT. Residues: CASSFGTGMTEKLFF.

This clone was recorded once. This chain uses TRBV4-3 with TRBJ2-7, with D hard to call. The CDR3 sequence is 14 residues long. V lost 4 bases to trimming and J lost 4 bases, with 14 bases between them. Germline V lookup: CDR1 LGHNA, CDR2 YSLEER. CDR3 DNA: TGCGCCAGCAGCCTTGGAATGGGTCCGTACGAGCAGTACTTC. Protein: CASSLGMGPYEQYF.

This sequence joins TRBV6-6 and TRBJ2-7, with D possibly called TRBD1 or TRBD2 (5 bases each). Germline V gene lookup returns CDR1 MNHNY and CDR2 SVGAGI (reference sequence). This CDR3 is 13 amino acids long. V lost 4 bases and J lost 4, with 11 bases in between. Here the CDR3 DNA reads TGTGCCAGCAGTTTACGGGGCTTTTACGAGCAGTACTTC. Translating gives CASSLRGFYEQYF.

The J gene is TRBJ1-1, the V gene TRBV10-2; D unresolved. Trimming removed 7 bases at V and 4 bases at J, with 7 bases between. CDR3 length: 11 residues. From germline, CDR1 is WSHSY and CDR2 SAAADI. CDR3 loop: CASNLGTEAFF. CDR3 coding DNA: TGCGCCAGCAATTTGGGCACTGAAGCTTTCTTT.

This clone has a handful of counts. This chain joins TRBV11-2 and TRBJ2-3; 8 bases line up with TRBD1. The CDR3 totals 16 residues. CDR1 SGHAT and CDR2 FQNNGV come from the germline V gene. After removal of 4 bases from V and 0 bases from J, the junction contained 6 bases not matched to a gene. The CDR3 DNA is TGTGCCAGCAGCTCCGGGACAGGAACGAGCACAGATACGCAGTATTTT. This translates into CASSSGTGTSTDTQYF.

The rearrangement links TRBV27 to TRBJ1-4, with a weak D call TRBD1 (6 bases). Trimming removed 5 bases from V and 3 bases from J, with 16 bases in between. The germline gives CDR1 MNHEY, CDR2 SMNVEV (reference sequence). The CDR3 is 16 residues long. The CDR3 DNA is TGTGCCAGCAGTCCACGGGGGGGGGCCGCTAATGAAAAACTGTTTTTT. Encoded protein: CASSPRGGAANEKLFF.

The chain is built from TRBV5-1 and TRBJ2-1; perhaps TRBD2 as D (7 bases). The V and J ends lost 0 bases and 5 bases respectively, with 15 bases between them. Germline CDR1 and CDR2: SGHRS and YFSETQ. The CDR3 is 16 amino acids. The CDR3 region has the DNA TGCGCCAGCAGCTTGGACCGGCGGGGGCGCGACAATGAGCAGTTCTTC. Residues: CASSLDRRGRDNEQFF.

This clone was detected a few times. The chain carries TRBV7-2 and TRBJ2-7; 8 nucleotides line up with TRBD1. CDR3 length equals 13 residues. The V and J ends lost 5 bases and 6 bases, in that order; junction bases with no gene match: 6. Germline values: CDR1 SGHTA, CDR2 FQGNSA. The CDR3: CASSRGTGSEQYF. CDR3 DNA: TGTGCCAGCAGCCGGGGGACAGGATCCGAGCAGTACTTC.

This clone has only one observation. The rearrangement links TRBV5-4 to TRBJ1-1; D uncertain. In germline, CDR1 is SGHNT, CDR2 YYREEE (reference sequence). V was shortened by 0 bases and J by 0 bases, with 9 bases between the two germline ends. The CDR3 is 15 residues long. CDR3 DNA: TGTGCCAGCAGCTTGGCCGGGCAGGTGAACACTGAAGCTTTCTTT. Protein sequence: CASSLAGQVNTEAFF.

The chain is built from TRBV5-4 and TRBJ2-2; D remains ambiguous. The CDR3 runs to 15 residues. Looked up from germline, CDR1 is SGHNT and CDR2 is YYREEE (reference sequence). Trimming removed 6 bases from V and 9 bases from J, with 21 bases in between. The CDR3 coding sequence is TGTGCCAGCAAGCGTATGGGAACACCGGTTAGGGAGCTGTTTTTT. It is translated as CASKRMGTPVRELFF.

The CDR3 sequence: CASSLIGTGGTEAFF. The CDR3 nucleotides read TGTGCCAGCAGCTTAATCGGGACAGGGGGCACTGAAGCTTTCTTT. This chain uses TRBV7-9 with TRBJ1-1; 11 nucleotides align to TRBD1. Germline values: CDR1 SEHNR, CDR2 FQNEAQ (reference sequence). This CDR3 has 15 amino acids. Trimming took 2 bases from V and 4 from J; bases not matched to a gene: 3.

This chain connects TRBV15 to TRBJ2-5, with 8 bases identical to TRBD2. After removal of 7 bases from V and 4 bases from J, the junction contained 5 bases not matched to a gene. CDR1 is LNHNV, CDR2 YYDKDF, per germline (reference sequence). The CDR3 totals 13 residues. CDR3 loop: CATTTSGTETQYF. As DNA, the CDR3 is TGTGCCACCACCACTAGCGGCACAGAGACCCAGTACTTC. Full variable domain (missing parts from reference TRBV15 and TRBJ2-5): DAMVIQNPRYQVTQFGKPVTLSCSQTLNHNVMYWYQQKSSQAPKLLFHYYDKDFNNEADTPDNFQSRRPNTSFCFLDIRSPGLGDTAMYLCATTTSGTETQYFGPGTRLLVL.